Listed here are 24 T cell receptor beta chains from one sample, sequenced in a study of T-cell reconstitution after alpha-beta-depleted transplantation in children. Molecular barcoding with unique molecular identifiers was used for the TCRbeta library. TCRdb reanalysed the PCR reads using MiXCR and keeps one entry per CDR3 protein. The sample consists of approximately 520,000 distinct CDR3 sequences, 10% to 12% of them appearing once. The sample here was PBMCs, mostly from graft donor cells, taken 180 days after TCRalphabeta/CD19-depleted stem cell transplant. All receptors come from a female patient between 2 and 15 years old who had a stem cell transplant for aplastic anemia, so the T cells may come from the graft donor.

The chain carries TRBV7-2 and TRBJ2-7; 14 bases line up with TRBD2. The trim removed 0 bases at V and 6 bases at J, leaving 1 base unmatched. This CDR3 region has 15 residues. CDR1 and CDR2 (germline): SGHTA, FQGNSA. CDR3 amino acids: CASSLAGLAGVEQYV. The CDR3 nucleotides are TGTGCCAGCAGCTTAGCGGGACTAGCGGGAGTCGAGCAGTACGTC.

This clonotype has a handful of counts. This chain joins TRBV5-4 and TRBJ2-2; D remains ambiguous. The germline V gene has CDR1 SGHNT and CDR2 YYREEE (reference sequence). V was pared by 0 bases and J by 0 bases, with 24 bases between. The CDR3 is made up of 21 amino acids. The CDR3 protein is CASSLGFPYVYVLSNTGELFF. CDR3 bases: TGTGCCAGCAGCTTGGGCTTCCCGTACGTGTATGTCCTATCGAACACCGGGGAGCTGTTTTTT.

This chain joins TRBV5-5 and TRBJ2-3; 8 nucleotides line up with TRBD1. Germline loops: CDR1 SGHKS, CDR2 YYEKEE (reference sequence). CDR3 length: 16 amino acids. V was clipped by 4 bases and J by 1 base; unmatched bases: 8. For the CDR3, the DNA is TGTGCCAGCAGCCTTGACAGGGGCGACGGCACAGATACGCAGTATTTT. Amino acids: CASSLDRGDGTDTQYF.

This clonotype showed up just a few times. The chain carries TRBV7-9 and TRBJ1-1, with D tentatively TRBD1 (6 bases). Per germline, CDR1 SEHNR and CDR2 FQNEAQ (reference sequence). The CDR3 length is 15 residues. Trimming removed 5 bases at V and 0 bases at J, with 13 bases between. CDR3 DNA: TGTGCCAGCAGCCCGAAGACAGGTTTGAACACTGAAGCTTTCTTT. It is translated as CASSPKTGLNTEAFF.

V and J are TRBV15 and TRBJ2-7; 9 bases map to TRBD2. Germline V gene sequence: CDR1 LNHNV, CDR2 YYDKDF (reference sequence). Unmatched junction bases numbered 4, after V lost 0 bases and J lost 1 base. The CDR3 is 16 amino acids. This CDR3 reads CATSRDSSGRSYEQYF. CDR3 nucleotides: TGTGCCACCAGCAGAGATTCAAGCGGGAGGTCCTACGAGCAGTACTTC.

This clonotype was detected only a few times. The V call is TRBV12-3 or TRBV12-4, the J call TRBJ1-1; 7 bases agree with TRBD1. This CDR3 comprises 14 residues. The J segment lost 7 bases and the V segment lost 2 bases, leaving 7 bases of the junction unmatched. The CDR3 nucleotides are TGTGCCAGCAGTTTATCGGGACAGTTCCTTGAAGCTTTCTTT. Amino acid sequence: CASSLSGQFLEAFF.

The table lists this clonotype with many counts. The chain has TRBV5-1 and TRBJ1-4, with D possibly being TRBD1 (6 bases). The CDR3 is 16 residues long. CDR1 SGHRS and CDR2 YFSETQ come from the germline V gene. V was cut by 4 bases and J by 2 bases, with 15 bases left in between. CDR3: CASSDPGQTTNEKLFF. The CDR3 coding sequence is TGCGCCAGCAGCGATCCGGGACAAACCACTAATGAAAAACTGTTTTTT.

This chain connects TRBV10-3 to TRBJ2-2, with 10 bases lining up with TRBD1. Germline lookup yields CDR1 ENHRY and CDR2 SYGVKD. This CDR3 has 15 amino acids. V lost 8 bases to trimming and J lost 3 bases; unmatched junction nucleotides: 6. The CDR3 nucleotides read TGTGCCATCCGCTCCGGGACAGGGGACACCGGGGAGCTGTTTTTT. Translated, it gives CAIRSGTGDTGELFF.

This clonotype appeared a few times. The chain recombines TRBV11-3 with TRBJ2-2; a weak D match, TRBD1 (6 bases). The germline V gene has CDR1 SGHNT and CDR2 YENEEA. The CDR3 is 16 residues long. Trimming pared 5 bases from V and 4 bases from J, leaving 17 bases between. CDR3 loop: CASSPALTGFTGELFF. CDR3 bases: TGTGCCAGCAGCCCCGCCCTGACAGGATTCACCGGGGAGCTGTTTTTT.

This clonotype was recorded many times. The chain carries TRBV29-1 and TRBJ1-3; possibly TRBD1 for D (5 bases). This CDR3 has 14 residues. The V gene lost 5 bases and the J gene lost 1 base, with 12 bases spanning the gap. Looked up from germline, CDR1 is SQVTM and CDR2 is ANQGSEA. CDR3 loop: CSVLGGFSGNTIYF. Written as DNA, the CDR3 is TGCAGCGTTTTGGGGGGATTTTCTGGAAACACCATATATTTT.

The CDR3 loop is CASSPRTGASVNEKLFF. CDR3 coding DNA: TGTGCCAGCAGCCCGCGGACAGGGGCGTCAGTTAATGAAAAACTGTTTTTT. The chain has TRBV21-1 and TRBJ1-4; whether TRBD1, the table's D call, matches the DNA was not checked. TRBV21-1 is recorded as a pseudogene. This CDR3 is 17 amino acids long.

J is TRBJ2-3 and V is TRBV7-2; 9 bases agree with TRBD1. Germline V gives CDR1 SGHTA, CDR2 FQGNSA. Trimming at V came to 2 bases and at J to 2 bases, leaving 8 bases not matched to a gene. The CDR3 loop spans 17 amino acids. The CDR3 loop is CASSLNFRDRDTDTQYF. The CDR3, as DNA: TGTGCCAGCAGCTTAAATTTTCGGGACAGGGACACAGATACGCAGTATTTT.

This clonotype was seen a few times. The J gene is TRBJ2-5, the V gene TRBV7-2; tentatively, D is TRBD1 (6 bases). Germline V gives CDR1 SGHTA, CDR2 FQGNSA. The CDR3 spans 14 residues. The V and J ends lost 2 bases and 5 bases respectively, with 12 bases between them. CDR3 sequence (DNA): TGTGCCAGCAGCTTAAAAGGGGGTCTCGAGACCCAGTACTTC. Residues: CASSLKGGLETQYF.

This clonotype was picked up one time. At one end the junction does not follow the germline gene, possibly because of a read error. V is TRBV12-3 or TRBV12-4 and J is TRBJ2-2; 8 bases match TRBD1. The CDR3 is 19 residues long. The CDR3 DNA reads as TGTGCCATCAGTTTTTCGTTGCCATCTGGGACAGGTTACACCGGGGAGCTGTTTTTT. This codes for CAISFSLPSGTGYTGELFF.

This clonotype was seen repeatedly, ten times or more. DNA of the CDR3: TGCAGTGCTAGCGCTAGGGGGAGGGGGCGGGAGACCCAGTACTTC. This encodes CSASARGRGRETQYF. V gene TRBV20-1 combines with J gene TRBJ2-5; D is tentatively TRBD1 or TRBD2 (7 bases each). The germline gives CDR1 DFQATT, CDR2 SNEGSKA (reference sequence). This CDR3 spans 15 amino acids. With 3 bases removed from V and 5 bases from J, the gap between germline ends came to 19 bases.

V gene TRBV18 combines with J gene TRBJ2-5; possibly TRBD1 for D (7 bases). Trimming pared 6 bases from V and 5 bases from J, leaving 22 bases between. The germline gives CDR1 KGHSH, CDR2 LQKENI. This CDR3 region has 16 residues. The CDR3 DNA reads as TGTGCCAGCTCTTTAGGCGGGGACAGACCCTTGGAGACCCAGTACTTC. It yields the protein CASSLGGDRPLETQYF.

The gene calls are TRBV4-1 and TRBJ2-3; the D gene is possibly TRBD2 (5 bases). Trimming stripped 0 bases from V and 2 bases from J, with 15 bases between. This CDR3 contains 17 residues. Germline lookup yields CDR1 MGHRA and CDR2 YSYEKL. CDR3 in DNA: TGCGCCAGCAGCCAAGAGAGCGCTGGACTGCCCACAGATACGCAGTATTTT. Translating gives CASSQESAGLPTDTQYF.

The rearrangement uses TRBV7-2 and TRBJ1-2; D perhaps matches TRBD1 (5 bases). Germline V gene lookup returns CDR1 SGHTA and CDR2 FQGNSA. The CDR3 is 22 residues long. V lost 0 bases, J lost 2 bases, and 31 bases lay in between. CDR3 coding DNA: TGTGCCAGCAGCTTAGCGGCGGGGGGGATGAGGGCCATTCCGAACAAGAACTATGGCTACACCTTC. Translated: CASSLAAGGMRAIPNKNYGYTF. Based on the CDR3 plus reference TRBV7-2 and TRBJ1-2, the full variable domain is GAGVSQSPSNKVTEKGKDVELRCDPISGHTALYWYRQSLGQGLEFLIYFQGNSAPDKSGLPSDRFSAERTGGSVSTLTIQRTQQEDSAVYLCASSLAAGGMRAIPNKNYGYTFGSGTRLTVV.

The chain combines TRBV6-1 with TRBJ2-2; D gene unclear. Trimming pared 6 bases from V and 2 bases from J, leaving 4 bases between. Germline CDR1 is MNHNS and CDR2 is SASEGT. The CDR3 sequence is 12 residues long. The CDR3 nucleotides read TGTGCCAGCAGGGATAACACCGGGGAGCTGTTTTTT. Translated, it gives CASRDNTGELFF.

DNA for the CDR3: TGTGCCAGCAGTTACGCCGCGACCGTCTACGAGCAGTACGTC. Translation: CASSYAATVYEQYV. The V call is TRBV6-2 or TRBV6-3, the J call TRBJ2-7; no firm D call. V gave up 2 bases and J gave up 3 bases, with 11 bases separating them. The CDR3 sequence is 14 residues long. CDR1 MNHEY and CDR2 SVGEGT come from the germline V gene.

The chain couples TRBV7-2 to TRBJ2-5; 9 positions agree with TRBD1. Per germline, CDR1 SGHTA and CDR2 FQGNSA. V lost 3 bases and J lost 3; bases outside the gene matches: 5. The CDR3 covers 15 residues. In nucleotides, the CDR3 is TGTGCCAGCAGCTTCGGAGGGACAGGGAAAGAGACCCAGTACTTC. The encoded protein is CASSFGGTGKETQYF.

The V gene is TRBV20-1, the J gene TRBJ1-1, with D possibly matching TRBD1 (6 bases). CDR3 length: 13 amino acids. Trimming pared 8 bases from V and 3 bases from J, leaving 16 bases between. In germline, CDR1 is DFQATT, CDR2 SNEGSKA (reference sequence). CDR3 residues: CSPGGGADTEAFF. The CDR3 DNA sequence: TGCAGTCCGGGAGGGGGGGCGGACACTGAAGCTTTCTTT.

This clonotype was picked up many times. This sequence joins TRBV29-1 and TRBJ2-2, with D possibly being TRBD2 (6 bases). Trimming stripped 4 bases from V and 4 bases from J, with 10 bases between. Per germline, CDR1 SQVTM and CDR2 ANQGSEA. The CDR3 contains 13 residues. The CDR3 sequence is CSVGKGGTGELFF. The CDR3 DNA sequence: TGCAGCGTTGGGAAGGGAGGCACCGGGGAGCTGTTTTTT.

This clonotype was seen at least ten times. The chain uses TRBV12-3 or TRBV12-4 and TRBJ1-2; the D gene is possibly TRBD1 (5 bases). Trimming cost V 5 bases and J 1 base, with 11 bases left between them. CDR3 length equals 14 residues. CDR3 region: CASSPGGNNYGYTF. The CDR3 DNA reads as TGTGCCAGCAGTCCCGGGGGGAATAACTATGGCTACACCTTC.